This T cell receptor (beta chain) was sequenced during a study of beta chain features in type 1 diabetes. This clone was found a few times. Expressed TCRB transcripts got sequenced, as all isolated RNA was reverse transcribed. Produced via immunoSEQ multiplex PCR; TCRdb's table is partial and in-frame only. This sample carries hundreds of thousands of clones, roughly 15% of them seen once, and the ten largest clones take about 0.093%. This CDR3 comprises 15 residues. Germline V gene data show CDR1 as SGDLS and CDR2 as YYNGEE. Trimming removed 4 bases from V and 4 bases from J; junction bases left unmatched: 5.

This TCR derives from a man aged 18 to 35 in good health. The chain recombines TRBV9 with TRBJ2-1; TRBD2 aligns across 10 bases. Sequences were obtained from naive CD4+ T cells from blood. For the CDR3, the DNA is TGTGCCAGCAGCCCAGGACTAGCGGCTTACAATGAGCAGTTCTTC. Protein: CASSPGLAAYNEQFF.